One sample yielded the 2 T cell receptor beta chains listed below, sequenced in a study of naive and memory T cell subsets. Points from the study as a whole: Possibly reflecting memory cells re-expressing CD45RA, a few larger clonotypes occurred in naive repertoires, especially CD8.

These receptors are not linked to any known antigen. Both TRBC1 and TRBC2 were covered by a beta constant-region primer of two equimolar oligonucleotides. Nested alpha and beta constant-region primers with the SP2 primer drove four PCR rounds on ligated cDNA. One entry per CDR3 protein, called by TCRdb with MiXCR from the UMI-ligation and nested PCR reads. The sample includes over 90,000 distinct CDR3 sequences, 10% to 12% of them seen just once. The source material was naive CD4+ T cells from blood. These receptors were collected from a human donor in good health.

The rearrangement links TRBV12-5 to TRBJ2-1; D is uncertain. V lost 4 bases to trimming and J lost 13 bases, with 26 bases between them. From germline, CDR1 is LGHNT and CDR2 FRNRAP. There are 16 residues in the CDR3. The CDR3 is CASGSELGLRKPSQFF. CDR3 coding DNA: TGTGCTAGTGGTTCGGAATTAGGTCTGCGGAAACCGAGCCAGTTCTTC.

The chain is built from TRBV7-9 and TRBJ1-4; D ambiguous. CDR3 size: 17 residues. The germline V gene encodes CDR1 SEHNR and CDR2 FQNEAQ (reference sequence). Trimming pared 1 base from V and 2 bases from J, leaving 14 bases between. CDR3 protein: CASSLDSRLRTNEKLFF. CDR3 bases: TGTGCCAGCAGCTTAGACTCGAGGCTTAGGACTAATGAAAAACTGTTTTTT.